Each of the 19 T cell receptor beta chains below was sequenced from the same sample in a study of sequential checkpoint blockade in melanoma. Sequenced by immunoSEQ multiplex PCR; TCRdb stores in-frame clones only, minus some. This sample has around 4,000 clones; approximately 62% occur once, and the top ten carry more than 20%. Treatment indicated: randomized to nivolumab then ipilimumab (arm A) or the reverse (arm B). Sequenced material: CD8+ T cells sorted from blood (inferred from file names), taken from a patient given nivolumab and ipilimumab in sequence. Receptor source: a human patient with melanoma. Some clones in this sample may be carry-over from other donors' samples.

The genes are TRBV4-2 and TRBJ2-3; 8 bases agree with TRBD2. With V trimmed by 4 bases and J by 2 bases, 11 bases remained unmatched. The length of the CDR3 is 17 residues. From germline, CDR1 is LGHNA and CDR2 YNFKEQ. The CDR3 region is CASSPRTSSLDTDTQYF. CDR3 DNA sequence: TGTGCCAGCAGCCCACGGACTAGCAGCTTAGACACAGATACGCAGTATTTT.

The chain joins TRBV4-1 to TRBJ1-2, with 10 bases fitting TRBD1. CDR3 length: 15 amino acids. Germline lookup yields CDR1 MGHRA and CDR2 YSYEKL. V lost 4 bases and J lost 4; bases outside the gene matches: 6. The CDR3 bases are TGCGCCAGCAGCCCGGGACAGGGGACCGCCTATGGCTACACCTTC. As protein: CASSPGQGTAYGYTF.

This clone has a handful of counts. The chain has TRBV2 and TRBJ2-7; a possible D gene is TRBD2 (5 bases). The CDR3 is 13 residues long. V was trimmed by 6 bases and J by 0 bases, leaving 9 bases between them. From germline, CDR1 is SNHLY and CDR2 FYNNEI. The CDR3 DNA reads TGTGCCAGCAGCACGACTAACTCCTACGAGCAGTACTTC. The encoded protein is CASSTTNSYEQYF. Filled out from reference TRBV2 and TRBJ2-7, the complete variable domain reads EPEVTQTPSHQVTQMGQEVILRCVPISNHLYFYWYRQILGQKVEFLVSFYNNEISEKSEIFDDQFSVERPDGSNFTLKIRSTKLEDSAMYFCASSTTNSYEQYFGPGTRLTVT.

V is TRBV9 and J is TRBJ1-2; D not resolved. Germline assignment: CDR1 SGDLS and CDR2 YYNGEE. The CDR3 runs to 15 residues. Trimming removed 0 bases at V and 1 base at J, with 10 bases between. CDR3 in amino acids: CASSVDGNLNYGYTF. CDR3 sequence (DNA): TGTGCCAGCAGCGTAGATGGCAATCTTAACTATGGCTACACCTTC.

J is TRBJ1-4 and V is TRBV18; possibly TRBD1 for D (5 bases). V dropped 6 bases and J dropped 6 bases, with 17 bases sitting between them. Germline lookup yields CDR1 KGHSH and CDR2 LQKENI. This CDR3 has 15 residues. The CDR3 DNA reads as TGTGCCAGCTCCCCAGAGGTGGGGACTGATGAAAAACTGTTTTTT. This translates into CASSPEVGTDEKLFF.

Comment on this clone: This may stem from a read error, because a much larger clone lies one nucleotide away. The chain uses TRBV4-2 and TRBJ1-1; D may be TRBD1 (5 bases). The CDR3 covers 15 residues. Germline V gives CDR1 LGHNA, CDR2 YNFKEQ. The DNA of the CDR3 is TGTGCCAGCAGCCAGCAGGACAACATGAACACTGAAGCTCTCTTT. Its protein is CASSQQDNMNTEALF.

This chain joins TRBV6-1 and TRBJ2-7; TRBD1 is a possible D gene (6 bases). The germline gives CDR1 MNHNS, CDR2 SASEGT. The CDR3 totals 13 residues. V was clipped by 10 bases and J by 1 base, with 14 bases between them. For the CDR3, the DNA is TGTGCCACCCCGGGACACCTATCCTACGAGCAGTACTTC. Protein: CATPGHLSYEQYF.

A few counts support this clone. V and J are TRBV7-2 and TRBJ2-3, with 7 bases lining up with TRBD2. The CDR3 spans 15 residues. The germline gives CDR1 SGHTA, CDR2 FQGNSA. V trimming: 2 bases; J trimming: 1 base; junction bases outside the gene matches: 3. The CDR3 DNA is TGTGCCAGCAGCTTACGTGGGGGGGGCACAGATACGCAGTATTTT. Amino acids: CASSLRGGGTDTQYF. The variable domain in full, completed from reference TRBV7-2 and TRBJ2-3, reads GAGVSQSPSNKVTEKGKDVELRCDPISGHTALYWYRQSLGQGLEFLIYFQGNSAPDKSGLPSDRFSAERTGGSVSTLTIQRTQQEDSAVYLCASSLRGGGTDTQYFGPGTRLTVL.

The chain recombines TRBV5-1 with TRBJ2-2; D may be TRBD1 (6 bases). V was clipped by 3 bases and J by 6 bases, with 6 bases between them. Looked up from germline, CDR1 is SGHRS and CDR2 is YFSETQ. The CDR3 extends over 12 amino acids. The DNA of the CDR3 is TGCGCCAGCAGCTCAGGGGCCGGGGAGCTGTTTTTT. Amino acid sequence: CASSSGAGELFF. The full variable domain, rest sourced from reference TRBV5-1 and TRBJ2-2, is KAGVTQTPRYLIKTRGQQVTLSCSPISGHRSVSWYQQTPGQGLQFLFEYFSETQRNKGNFPGRFSGRQFSNSRSEMNVSTLELGDSALYLCASSSGAGELFFGEGSRLTVL.

The rearrangement uses TRBV7-9 and TRBJ2-1; TRBD1 matches at 9 bases. CDR1 and CDR2 from the germline V gene are SEHNR and FQNEAQ (reference sequence). CDR3 size: 15 residues. With V trimmed by 5 bases and J by 1 base, 3 bases remained unmatched. The CDR3 DNA is TGTGCCAGCAGCCCACAGGGGGCTTCCTACAATGAGCAGTTCTTC. Protein: CASSPQGASYNEQFF.

The CDR3 DNA is TGTGCCAGCAGCACGCGGGACGGTTACACAGATACGCAGTATTTT. Amino acids: CASSTRDGYTDTQYF. V gene TRBV9 combines with J gene TRBJ2-3; D possibly corresponds to TRBD2 (6 bases). Trimming removed 4 bases from V and 2 bases from J, with 14 bases in between. This CDR3 spans 15 amino acids. The germline V gene encodes CDR1 SGDLS and CDR2 YYNGEE.

A remark on this clone: One junction end does not reproduce the germline sequence, and a read error may be involved. The chain joins TRBV7-9 to TRBJ1-2; tentative D call: TRBD1 (5 bases). This CDR3 spans 15 amino acids. Germline lookup yields CDR1 SEHNR and CDR2 FQNEAQ (reference sequence). In DNA form, the CDR3 reads TGTGCCAGCAGTTTAGCGGGGGGGACGGGTCATGGCTACACCTTC. It yields the protein CASSLAGGTGHGYTF.

The V and J genes are TRBV6-5 and TRBJ2-5; TRBD2 matches at 8 bases. The J segment lost 2 bases and the V segment lost 0 bases, leaving 2 bases of the junction unmatched. Looked up from germline, CDR1 is MNHEY and CDR2 is SVGAGI. CDR3 length equals 15 residues. CDR3 protein: CASSYSSGVQETQYF. As DNA, the CDR3 is TGTGCCAGCAGTTACTCTAGCGGGGTGCAAGAGACCCAGTACTTC.

V and J are TRBV6-4 and TRBJ2-3; 8 nucleotides match TRBD2. V lost 2 bases and J lost 5; bases outside the gene matches: 3. The germline V gene has CDR1 MRHNA and CDR2 SNTAGT. This CDR3 has 14 residues. CDR3 sequence reads: CASSDAGGQDTQYF. The CDR3 DNA is TGTGCCAGCAGTGACGCGGGGGGTCAAGATACGCAGTATTTT.

This rearrangement joins TRBV15 to TRBJ2-7; TRBD2 is a possible D gene (6 bases). Germline V gene sequence: CDR1 LNHNV, CDR2 YYDKDF (reference sequence). V was cut by 6 bases and J by 6 bases, with 15 bases left in between. The CDR3 spans 13 residues. CDR3 sequence reads: CATSGGSSGEQYF. The DNA of the CDR3 is TGTGCCACCAGTGGGGGGAGTTCGGGCGAGCAGTACTTC.

The gene calls are TRBV18 and TRBJ1-5; D unresolved. V lost 3 bases and J lost 7, with 10 bases in between. Germline CDR1 reads KGHSH; CDR2 reads LQKENI. The CDR3 is 13 amino acids. This CDR3 is CASSPTEAQPQHF. CDR3 nucleotide sequence: TGTGCCAGCTCACCGACGGAGGCCCAGCCCCAGCATTTT.

The V gene is TRBV7-3, the J gene TRBJ2-5, with TRBD2 matching 8 bases. Germline lookup yields CDR1 SGHTA and CDR2 FQGTGA. V lost 5 bases and J lost 5; bases outside the gene matches: 7. This CDR3 is 14 amino acids long. Written as DNA, the CDR3 is TGTGCCAGCAGCCCCCGGGGGGGCACGGAGACCCAGTACTTC. Amino acids: CASSPRGGTETQYF. Supplemented by reference TRBV7-3 and TRBJ2-5, the full variable domain reads GAGVSQTPSNKVTEKGKYVELRCDPISGHTALYWYRQSLGQGPEFLIYFQGTGAADDSGLPNDRFFAVRPEGSVSTLKIQRTERGDSAVYLCASSPRGGTETQYFGPGTRLLVL.

This sequence joins TRBV18 and TRBJ1-2, with 12 bases matching TRBD1. The CDR3 loop spans 16 amino acids. In germline, CDR1 is KGHSH, CDR2 LQKENI. Trimming cost V 4 bases and J 1 base; bases outside gene matches: 4. CDR3 in DNA: TGTGCCAGCTCACAGGGGACAGGGGGCCGTAACTATGGCTACACCTTC. It encodes CASSQGTGGRNYGYTF.

The CDR3 sequence is CASEPLLAKNIQYF. For the CDR3, the DNA is TGTGCCAGCGAACCCTTACTAGCCAAAAACATTCAGTACTTC. The chain recombines TRBV28 with TRBJ2-4, with D unclear. Looked up from germline, CDR1 is MDHEN and CDR2 is SYDVKM. The CDR3 extends over 14 amino acids. Trimming took off 8 bases at V and 0 bases at J, with 11 bases between the two ends.